The 16 T cell receptor beta chains below were found in one sample sequenced in a study of CXCR3-negative and CXCR3-positive naive CD8 T cells. UMI labels and 5' RACE were used to prepare the TRB cDNA libraries. TCRdb reprocessed the 5' RACE reads and keeps a single row for each CDR3 protein, giving no DNA. Listed are tens of thousands of distinct CDR3 sequences; roughly 14% falls within the top ten. What was sequenced was memory CD8+ T cells from blood. All receptors come from a human donor in good health. Some clones in this sample may be carry-over from other donors' samples.

The gene calls are TRBV12-3 or TRBV12-4 and TRBJ1-5. This CDR3 contains 13 residues. This CDR3 is CASSFNPEQPQHF.

V and J are TRBV28 and TRBJ2-5. In germline, CDR1 is MDHEN, CDR2 SYDVKM. The CDR3 extends over 15 amino acids. Here the CDR3 reads CASSLDRTTQETQYF.

The chain has TRBV25-1 and TRBJ1-1; TCRdb lists TRBD1, though no DNA is available to test this call. This CDR3 region has 15 residues. Germline lookup yields CDR1 MGHDK and CDR2 SYGVNS. CDR3: CASSEYGGTGTEAFF.

The rearrangement joins TRBV10-2 to TRBJ1-2. The CDR3 consists of 12 residues. Germline loops: CDR1 WSHSY, CDR2 SAAADI. The chain's CDR3 is CASTVGNYGYTF.

This sequence joins TRBV5-1 and TRBJ1-2. Germline V gene data show CDR1 as SGHRS and CDR2 as YFSETQ. The length of the CDR3 is 20 residues. The CDR3 spells CASSLGGTGQDPRVLVGYTF.

This chain uses TRBV7-2 with TRBJ1-2. CDR3 length: 15 residues. Germline loops: CDR1 SGHTA, CDR2 FQGNSA. CDR3 amino acids: CASSFPPGLPYGYTF. Together with reference TRBV7-2 and TRBJ1-2, the CDR3 gives the full variable domain: GAGVSQSPSNKVTEKGKDVELRCDPISGHTALYWYRQSLGQGLEFLIYFQGNSAPDKSGLPSDRFSAERTGGSVSTLTIQRTQQEDSAVYLCASSFPPGLPYGYTFGSGTRLTVV.

The chain employs TRBV7-9 and TRBJ1-4; TCRdb gives TRBD1 as the D gene, but with no DNA this cannot be confirmed. Germline V CDR1 and CDR2: SEHNR, FQNEAQ (reference sequence). This CDR3 has 15 amino acids. The CDR3 reads CASSQPRGTNEKLFF.

V is TRBV18 and J is TRBJ2-1. The CDR3 is 13 residues long. Germline CDR1 and CDR2: KGHSH and LQKENI. The CDR3 here is CASSFQDVGSQFF.

CDR3 sequence reads: CSVEGGTEQYGYTF. V and J are TRBV29-1 and TRBJ1-2; TCRdb picks TRBD1, but there is no DNA to check that call. CDR1 is SQVTM and CDR2 is ANQGSEA in the germline V gene. The CDR3 extends over 14 amino acids.

This CDR3 is CASSPIDGASDEQYF. The gene calls are TRBV28 and TRBJ2-7; absent DNA, TCRdb's TRBD2 call cannot be checked. This CDR3 is built from 15 residues. Germline assignment: CDR1 MDHEN and CDR2 SYDVKM.

The rearrangement joins TRBV19 to TRBJ1-1; TCRdb calls TRBD1, which cannot be checked without DNA. The CDR3 runs to 12 residues. The germline gives CDR1 LNHDA, CDR2 SQIVND (reference sequence). The CDR3: CASSLTGEEAFF.

The chain employs TRBV3-1 and TRBJ2-7. This CDR3 is 15 amino acids long. CDR1 LGHDT and CDR2 YNNKEL come from the germline V gene (reference sequence). The CDR3 reads CASSQEMLAYYEQYF.

The chain links TRBV7-3 to TRBJ1-2; with no DNA, the TCRdb D assignment of TRBD1 cannot be verified. Germline V gene lookup returns CDR1 SGHTA and CDR2 FQGTGA. There are 14 residues in the CDR3. CDR3 amino acids: CASSLTGQGNGYTF.

The chain carries TRBV11-2 and TRBJ2-7. CDR3 length equals 13 residues. Germline V gene data show CDR1 as SGHAT and CDR2 as FQNNGV. The CDR3 protein is CASGLGTTYEQYF.

The chain combines TRBV6-2 or TRBV6-3 with TRBJ2-5; TCRdb gives TRBD2 as the D gene, but with no DNA this cannot be confirmed. The CDR3 consists of 16 residues. Germline V gives CDR1 MNHEY, CDR2 SVGEGT. Here the CDR3 reads CASKGPEDSRLETQYF.

The J gene is TRBJ2-2, the V gene TRBV2; as DNA is missing, the TRBD1 call by TCRdb cannot be tested. This CDR3 region has 13 residues. CDR1 SNHLY and CDR2 FYNNEI come from the germline V gene. CDR3: CAWGQWRNRELFF.